This passage covers 15 T cell receptor beta chains from one sample sequenced in a study of shared clonotypes between healthy human individuals. The assay was immunoSEQ multiplex PCR, and TCRdb's table has in-frame clones only and misses some. The sample shows a few hundred thousand clones, over 75% of them seen only once. The sequencing sample was made of memory CD8+ T cells sorted from blood. Specified subset: CD45RO+ cells pooled with CCR7-negative TemRA cells. These TCRs come from a man younger than 35 in good health.

The chain has TRBV27 and TRBJ2-4, with 10 positions matching TRBD2. Losses at the gene ends were 3 bases for V and 7 bases for J; bases not matched to a gene: 6. Germline CDR1 is MNHEY and CDR2 is SMNVEV (reference sequence). The CDR3 is made up of 15 amino acids. CDR3 nucleotide sequence: TGTGCCAGCAGTTTGCTAGCGGGAGCGGGGAACATTCAGTACTTC. This codes for CASSLLAGAGNIQYF.

This chain connects TRBV7-9 to TRBJ1-1, with TRBD1 identical over 8 bases. This CDR3 is 14 amino acids long. Germline V gene sequence: CDR1 SEHNR, CDR2 FQNEAQ (reference sequence). The V and J ends lost 5 bases and 8 bases, in that order; junction bases with no gene match: 10. The CDR3 DNA sequence: TGTGCCAGCAGCGAGACAGGGGACTACTTGGAAGCTTTCTTT. This gives the protein CASSETGDYLEAFF.

With respect to this clone: The sample carries other DNA sequences with the same CDR3. This chain links TRBV4-1 with TRBJ2-7, with D perhaps given as TRBD1 or TRBD2 (5 bases each). Between the trimmed V and J ends, which lost 4 bases and 0 bases, there was a span of 13 bases. The CDR3 sequence is 15 residues long. CDR1 and CDR2 (germline): MGHRA, YSYEKL. For the CDR3, the DNA is TGCGCCAGCAGCCCACTGGGGGACGGCTCCTACGAGCAGTACTTC. This sequence encodes CASSPLGDGSYEQYF.

J is TRBJ2-1 and V is TRBV7-9; D might be TRBD1 (6 bases). The CDR3 runs 14 residues. The germline V and J ends were trimmed by 3 bases and 14 bases, with 20 bases remaining between them. Germline V gives CDR1 SEHNR, CDR2 FQNEAQ (reference sequence). The CDR3, as DNA: TGTGCCAGCAGCTTGAATGGGGGCGTGGCCGAAGAGTTCTTC. This translates into CASSLNGGVAEEFF.

This clone showed up just once. The V call is TRBV5-8, the J call TRBJ2-5; the D call may be TRBD1 or TRBD2 (5 bases each). Per germline, CDR1 SGHTS and CDR2 YDEGEE. The CDR3 extends over 15 amino acids. V shed 3 bases and J shed 2 bases, with 14 bases lying between them. For the CDR3, the DNA is TGTGCCAGCAGCTACCCGCTTGGGGGACAAGAGACCCAGTACTTC. This gives the protein CASSYPLGGQETQYF.

The chain has TRBV27 and TRBJ1-2; 7 bases agree with TRBD1. This CDR3 comprises 12 residues. Trimming cost V 5 bases and J 9 bases; bases outside gene matches: 6. In germline, CDR1 is MNHEY, CDR2 SMNVEV (reference sequence). In DNA form, the CDR3 reads TGTGCCAGCAGTCTCAGGGGGGGGAGCTACACCTTC. It yields the protein CASSLRGGSYTF.

This clone was detected only once. In DNA, the CDR3 is TGCGCCAGCAGCCAAGACAGGGGTTGGACTGAAGCTTTCTTT. It yields the protein CASSQDRGWTEAFF. The chain links TRBV4-1 to TRBJ1-1; D is perhaps TRBD1 (6 bases). This CDR3 is built from 14 residues. Germline values: CDR1 MGHRA, CDR2 YSYEKL. Trimming removed 0 bases from V and 5 bases from J, with 10 bases in between.

This chain links TRBV7-9 with TRBJ1-2, with no clear D. Germline lookup yields CDR1 SEHNR and CDR2 FQNEAQ (reference sequence). Deletions cut 1 base from V and 2 bases from J, with 5 bases between. CDR3 length: 13 amino acids. Here the CDR3 DNA reads TGTGCCAGCAGCTTAGGGGTGAACTATGGCTACACCTTC. It specifies CASSLGVNYGYTF.

CDR3 residues: CASSRLVTGSSPLHF. The CDR3 DNA sequence: TGTGCCAGCAGCCGTCTGGTGACAGGGAGTTCACCCCTCCACTTT. The V call is TRBV5-6, the J call TRBJ1-6; 7 positions match TRBD1. This CDR3 contains 15 residues. Trimming took 4 bases from V and 9 from J; bases not matched to a gene: 10. CDR1 is SGHDT and CDR2 is YYEEEE in the germline V gene.

The rearrangement uses TRBV7-2 and TRBJ1-2; D unresolved. This CDR3 has 15 residues. Germline lookup yields CDR1 SGHTA and CDR2 FQGNSA. V lost 5 bases, J lost 2 bases, and 15 bases lay in between. The CDR3 region has the DNA TGTGCCAGCAGCCACCATATGGACGGAAACTATGGCTACACCTTC. The encoded protein is CASSHHMDGNYGYTF.

CDR3 protein: CAISAPGLAKIEQYF. In DNA, the CDR3 is TGTGCCATCAGTGCTCCGGGACTAGCAAAAATCGAGCAGTACTTC. The J gene is TRBJ2-7, the V gene TRBV10-3, with TRBD2 matching 9 bases. This CDR3 comprises 15 residues. The germline V gene encodes CDR1 ENHRY and CDR2 SYGVKD. J was trimmed by 6 bases and V by 4 bases; bases with no gene match: 10.

The CDR3 nucleotides read TGTGCCATCAGTAGGACGGGCACCGGGGAGCTGTTTTTT. It translates to CAISRTGTGELFF. The J gene is TRBJ2-2, the V gene TRBV10-3; D unclear. V dropped 5 bases and J dropped 4 bases, with 8 bases sitting between them. CDR3 size: 13 residues. Germline values: CDR1 ENHRY, CDR2 SYGVKD.

The V call is TRBV4-1, the J call TRBJ2-2; 13 bases agree with TRBD2. From germline, CDR1 is MGHRA and CDR2 YSYEKL. The CDR3 is 19 amino acids. The J segment lost 1 base and the V segment lost 0 bases, leaving 5 bases of the junction unmatched. CDR3 region: CASSQDGTSGRENTGELFF. As DNA, the CDR3 is TGCGCCAGCAGCCAAGATGGAACTAGCGGGAGGGAGAACACCGGGGAGCTGTTTTTT.

The rearrangement links TRBV4-1 to TRBJ2-7, with TRBD1 matching over 7 bases. Germline CDR1 is MGHRA and CDR2 is YSYEKL. The CDR3 sequence is 17 residues long. V shed 0 bases, J shed 3 bases, and the junction held 11 bases outside the gene matches. This CDR3 is CASSQDLAEGAFYEQYF. The CDR3 coding sequence is TGCGCCAGCAGCCAAGATCTGGCAGAGGGGGCATTCTACGAGCAGTACTTC.

The chain employs TRBV7-9 and TRBJ2-1; D is undetermined. Germline CDR1 SEHNR, CDR2 FQNEAQ (reference sequence). CDR3 length: 14 residues. V dropped 0 bases and J dropped 2 bases, with 5 bases sitting between them. The CDR3 bases are TGTGCCAGCAGCTTAGCGCCAGCCTACAATGAGCAGTTCTTC. Translated, it gives CASSLAPAYNEQFF.